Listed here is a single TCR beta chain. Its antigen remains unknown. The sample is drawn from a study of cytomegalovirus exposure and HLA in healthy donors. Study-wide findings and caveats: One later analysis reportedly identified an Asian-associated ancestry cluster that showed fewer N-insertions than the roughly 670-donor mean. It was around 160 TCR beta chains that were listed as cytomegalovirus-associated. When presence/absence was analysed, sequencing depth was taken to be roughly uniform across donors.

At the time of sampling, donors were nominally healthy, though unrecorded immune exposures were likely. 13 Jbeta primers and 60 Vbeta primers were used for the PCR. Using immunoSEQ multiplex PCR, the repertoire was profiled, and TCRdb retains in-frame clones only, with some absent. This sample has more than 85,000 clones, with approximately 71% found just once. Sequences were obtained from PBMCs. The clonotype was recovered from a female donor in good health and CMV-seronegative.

The CDR3 sequence is CASIPRDTLNTEAFF. As DNA, the CDR3 is TGTGCCAGCATCCCCCGGGACACCTTGAACACTGAAGCTTTCTTT. The chain has TRBV28 and TRBJ1-1, with D possibly matching TRBD1 (6 bases). Germline CDR1 and CDR2: MDHEN and SYDVKM. V shed 7 bases and J shed 0 bases, with 15 bases lying between them. The length of the CDR3 is 15 residues.